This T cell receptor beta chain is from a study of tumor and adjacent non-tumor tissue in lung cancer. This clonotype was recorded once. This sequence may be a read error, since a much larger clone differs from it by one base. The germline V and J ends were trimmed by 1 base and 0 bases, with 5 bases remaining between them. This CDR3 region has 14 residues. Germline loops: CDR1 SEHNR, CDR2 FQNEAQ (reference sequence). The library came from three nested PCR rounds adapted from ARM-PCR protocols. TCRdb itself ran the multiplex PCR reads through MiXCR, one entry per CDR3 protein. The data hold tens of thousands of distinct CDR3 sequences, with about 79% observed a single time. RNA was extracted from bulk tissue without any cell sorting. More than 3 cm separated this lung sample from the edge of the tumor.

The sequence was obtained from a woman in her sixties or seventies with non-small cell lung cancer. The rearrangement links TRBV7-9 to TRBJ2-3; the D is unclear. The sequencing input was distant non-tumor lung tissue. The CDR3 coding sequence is TGTGCCAGCAGCTTAGGGGATAGCACAGATACGCAGTATTTT. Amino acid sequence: CASSLGDSTDTQYF.